Shown below are 27 T cell receptor beta chains from a single sample sequenced in a study of shared clonotypes between healthy human individuals. TCRdb keeps only in-frame clones here, not all; method: immunoSEQ multiplex PCR. The sample shows over a million clones, roughly 97% of them seen only once. The sample consisted of naive CD4+ T cells sorted from blood. Specified subset: CD45RA+ positively selected. Receptor source: a young man in good health.

This clone appeared a single time. The J gene is TRBJ2-5, the V gene TRBV29-1; D possibly uses TRBD1 or TRBD2 (6 bases each). The V end was cut by 5 bases, the J end by 5 bases, with 24 bases between. Germline CDR1 reads SQVTM; CDR2 reads ANQGSEA. This CDR3 comprises 16 residues. For the CDR3, the DNA is TGCAGCGTTTACGGGTGGAGGGGGACTCACGAGGAGACCCAGTACTTC. This translates into CSVYGWRGTHEETQYF.

The chain has TRBV2 and TRBJ2-1; D unresolved. Per germline, CDR1 SNHLY and CDR2 FYNNEI. CDR3 length equals 16 residues. V was pared by 3 bases and J by 2 bases, with 14 bases between. The CDR3 protein is CASSEFKASPYNEQFF. DNA for the CDR3: TGTGCCAGCAGTGAGTTTAAGGCAAGTCCCTACAATGAGCAGTTCTTC.

The chain employs TRBV19 and TRBJ1-5; D remains ambiguous. The CDR3 is made up of 13 amino acids. CDR1 is LNHDA, CDR2 SQIVND, per germline (reference sequence). V was pared by 6 bases and J by 2 bases, with 8 bases between. The chain's CDR3 is CASRTDRNQPQHF. DNA of the CDR3: TGTGCCAGTAGGACTGACCGCAATCAGCCCCAGCATTTT.

The rearrangement joins TRBV27 to TRBJ2-7; D gene uncertain. The CDR3 runs 15 residues. V dropped 3 bases and J dropped 3 bases, with 15 bases sitting between them. Germline lookup yields CDR1 MNHEY and CDR2 SMNVEV (reference sequence). The CDR3 region is CASSFNPLIHYEQYF. CDR3 in DNA: TGTGCCAGCAGTTTTAACCCACTGATCCACTACGAGCAGTACTTC.

The V call is TRBV29-1, the J call TRBJ2-7; 11 bases are shared with TRBD2. The CDR3 has 14 residues. Germline loops: CDR1 SQVTM, CDR2 ANQGSEA. The V segment lost 5 bases and the J segment 5 bases; nucleotides outside the gene matches: 8. CDR3 DNA: TGCAGCGTTACTACTAGCGGGAGATTTGACGAGCAGTACTTC. This translates into CSVTTSGRFDEQYF.

The chain joins TRBV11-2 to TRBJ2-4, with 8 nucleotides matching TRBD1. This CDR3 has 16 amino acids. Germline CDR1 and CDR2: SGHAT and FQNNGV. With V trimmed by 5 bases and J by 2 bases, 8 bases remained unmatched. The CDR3: CASSPGTGFSKNIQYF. CDR3 in DNA: TGTGCCAGCAGCCCCGGGACAGGTTTTTCCAAAAACATTCAGTACTTC.

The chain uses TRBV27 and TRBJ1-1; tentative D call: TRBD1 (5 bases). V dropped 1 base and J dropped 4 bases, with 13 bases sitting between them. This CDR3 contains 15 residues. The germline gives CDR1 MNHEY, CDR2 SMNVEV (reference sequence). CDR3 amino acids: CASSLFPGSGTEAFF. As DNA, the CDR3 is TGTGCCAGCAGTTTATTTCCAGGGTCGGGCACTGAAGCTTTCTTT.

The chain recombines TRBV9 with TRBJ1-2; the D gene is possibly TRBD1 (5 bases). Germline CDR1 SGDLS, CDR2 YYNGEE. V lost 4 bases and J lost 4, with 14 bases in between. The CDR3 runs 14 residues. The CDR3 DNA follows: TGTGCCAGCAGCCCCACGGAGGGGATCTATGGCTACACCTTC. Translation: CASSPTEGIYGYTF.

The CDR3 region is CASSTGDLLYNEQFF. Here the CDR3 DNA reads TGCGCCAGCTCCACGGGGGATTTGCTCTACAATGAGCAGTTCTTC. The chain links TRBV5-1 to TRBJ2-1, with D possibly matching TRBD2 (6 bases). Germline V CDR1 and CDR2: SGHRS, YFSETQ. Deletions cut 7 bases from V and 3 bases from J, with 17 bases between. CDR3 length: 15 amino acids.

This clone is a singleton in its sample. The chain joins TRBV2 to TRBJ2-2, with D possibly being TRBD2 (6 bases). There are 13 residues in the CDR3. V was shortened by 11 bases and J by 0 bases, with 10 bases between the two germline ends. Germline CDR1 is SNHLY and CDR2 is FYNNEI. CDR3 protein: CAGGTSNTGELFF. The CDR3 DNA sequence: TGTGCCGGGGGGACTTCGAACACCGGGGAGCTGTTTTTT.

In regard to this clone: The junction departs from germline at one end; a sequencing error may be responsible. CDR3 sequence reads: CASSPRWGGLKEF. The CDR3 DNA is TGTGCCAGCAGCCCCCGGTGGGGGGGGCTTAAAGAGTTC. The chain has TRBV9 and TRBJ2-4; a weak D match, TRBD2 (7 bases). Germline V CDR1 and CDR2: SGDLS, YYNGEE. The CDR3 runs to 13 residues.

DNA of the CDR3: TGTGCCAGCAGTTTAACGATGTCAGGGGTTGTTATGACTGAAGCTTTCTTT. The encoded protein is CASSLTMSGVVMTEAFF. The gene calls are TRBV27 and TRBJ1-1; TRBD1 might be the D (6 bases). Germline lookup yields CDR1 MNHEY and CDR2 SMNVEV (reference sequence). The V end was cut by 2 bases, the J end by 5 bases, with 21 bases between. This CDR3 has 17 residues.

This rearrangement joins TRBV18 to TRBJ2-3, with 7 positions matching TRBD2. The CDR3 sequence is 21 residues long. The J segment lost 0 bases and the V segment lost 5 bases, leaving 23 bases of the junction unmatched. The germline V gene has CDR1 KGHSH and CDR2 LQKENI. The CDR3 DNA reads TGTGCCAGCTCAGCCAACCACCCTCCCCTTAGCGGGCCTACGAGCACAGATACGCAGTATTTT. Residues: CASSANHPPLSGPTSTDTQYF.

Comment on this clone: The sample carries other DNA sequences with the same CDR3. The gene calls are TRBV5-1 and TRBJ2-7; 7 bases line up with TRBD2. Germline CDR1 SGHRS, CDR2 YFSETQ. There are 15 residues in the CDR3. After removal of 0 bases from V and 2 bases from J, the junction contained 5 bases not matched to a gene. This chain's CDR3 is CASSLAASGTYEQYF. In DNA, the CDR3 is TGCGCCAGCAGCTTGGCCGCTAGCGGAACCTACGAGCAGTACTTC.

V gene TRBV5-1 combines with J gene TRBJ2-7; unclear D gene. Trimming removed 0 bases at V and 3 bases at J, with 13 bases between. CDR1 and CDR2 (germline): SGHRS, YFSETQ. The CDR3 spans 15 residues. The CDR3 sequence: CASSLGSKLGYEQYF. The CDR3 bases are TGCGCCAGCAGCTTGGGGAGCAAGCTGGGCTACGAGCAGTACTTC.

The CDR3 is CASSLGSWSSYNEQFF. The CDR3, as DNA: TGTGCCAGCAGCTTAGGTAGCTGGAGCTCCTACAATGAGCAGTTCTTC. The chain recombines TRBV11-2 with TRBJ2-1; no firm D call. The CDR3 runs 16 residues. The germline CDR1 and CDR2 sequences are SGHAT and FQNNGV. V gave up 1 base and J gave up 0 bases, with 10 bases separating them.

This chain connects TRBV29-1 to TRBJ1-2; TRBD1 is a possible D gene (6 bases). The length of the CDR3 is 15 residues. Germline V gives CDR1 SQVTM, CDR2 ANQGSEA. V was pared by 3 bases and J by 4 bases, with 18 bases between. The CDR3 coding sequence is TGCAGCGTTGACTTTCAGCCGACAGGAAGCTATGGCTACACCTTC. It translates to CSVDFQPTGSYGYTF.

The J gene is TRBJ2-4, the V gene TRBV29-1; possibly TRBD2 for D (6 bases). V shed 4 bases and J shed 7 bases, with 11 bases lying between them. Germline-derived CDR1 and CDR2 are SQVTM and ANQGSEA. CDR3 size: 12 residues. The CDR3 sequence is CSVGTINNIQYF. The CDR3 nucleotides read TGCAGCGTTGGGACTATTAATAACATTCAGTACTTC.

The J gene is TRBJ2-3, the V gene TRBV29-1; 7 nucleotides agree with TRBD1. The V gene end was trimmed by 8 bases and the J gene end by 1 base; junction bases not matched to a gene: 9. CDR3 length: 14 amino acids. Germline CDR1 reads SQVTM; CDR2 reads ANQGSEA. DNA for the CDR3: TGCAGCTCCACGACAGGGATGGGCACAGATACGCAGTATTTT. Residues: CSSTTGMGTDTQYF.

J is TRBJ2-1 and V is TRBV5-4, with D unclear. Germline V lookup: CDR1 SGHNT, CDR2 YYREEE (reference sequence). CDR3 size: 13 residues. Trimming stripped 5 bases from V and 8 bases from J, with 14 bases between. Written as DNA, the CDR3 is TGTGCCAGCAGTCGGTTTGCTGCCGATGAGCAGTTCTTC. This sequence encodes CASSRFAADEQFF.

This CDR3 is CASSVGVGTGVDNEQFF. CDR3 bases: TGTGCCAGCAGCGTAGGAGTTGGGACAGGGGTTGACAATGAGCAGTTCTTC. The rearrangement joins TRBV9 to TRBJ2-1; 10 bases align to TRBD1. Germline CDR1 SGDLS, CDR2 YYNGEE. V lost 0 bases and J lost 5; bases outside the gene matches: 8. CDR3 length: 17 residues. The full variable domain, with the rest looked up from reference TRBV9 and TRBJ2-1, is DSGVTQTPKHLITATGQRVTLRCSPRSGDLSVYWYQQSLDQGLQFLIQYYNGEERAKGNILERFSAQQFPDLHSELNLSSLELGDSALYFCASSVGVGTGVDNEQFFGPGTRLTVL.

A single count supports this clone. The genes are TRBV10-3 and TRBJ1-2, with 7 positions matching TRBD1. Germline assignment: CDR1 ENHRY and CDR2 SYGVKD. The CDR3 contains 14 residues. With V trimmed by 8 bases and J by 2 bases, 8 bases remained unmatched. The CDR3 DNA sequence: TGTGCCATCGGGCGACAGGGTGAGAACTATGGCTACACCTTC. It yields the protein CAIGRQGENYGYTF.

The chain is built from TRBV5-6 and TRBJ1-1; D is perhaps TRBD1 (6 bases). The V and J ends lost 3 bases and 4 bases respectively, with 16 bases between them. The CDR3 runs to 15 residues. Per the germline V gene, CDR1 is SGHDT and CDR2 is YYEEEE. The CDR3 DNA reads as TGTGCCAGCAGCTCACCAAGGGGGTCGGGCACTGAAGCTTTCTTT. The encoded protein is CASSSPRGSGTEAFF.

The chain is built from TRBV2 and TRBJ2-1, with 7 bases lining up with TRBD1. Germline trimming cut 10 bases from V and 7 bases from J; bases unmatched to any gene: 16. The germline V gene encodes CDR1 SNHLY and CDR2 FYNNEI. The CDR3 sequence is 15 residues long. The CDR3 DNA reads TGTGCCACTCAGGTGGACAGGAACCCGATGAATGAGCAGTTCTTC. This translates into CATQVDRNPMNEQFF.

As regards this clone: The identical CDR3 is also encoded by other nucleotide sequences in the sample. The chain uses TRBV20-1 and TRBJ2-7; D not resolved. The CDR3 length is 11 residues. The V end lost 1 base, the J end lost 2 bases, and 3 bases lay between the germline ends. Germline V CDR1 and CDR2: DFQATT, SNEGSKA (reference sequence). The CDR3 loop is CSARVTYEQYF. The CDR3 DNA is TGCAGTGCTAGAGTCACCTACGAGCAGTACTTC.

The V gene is TRBV5-1, the J gene TRBJ2-7, with D possibly TRBD2 on 5 matching bases. V lost 3 bases and J lost 0, with 10 bases in between. CDR1 is SGHRS and CDR2 is YFSETQ in the germline V gene. The CDR3 runs 14 residues. The CDR3 nucleotides are TGCGCCAGCAGCTATTCGGGGAGCTCCTACGAGCAGTACTTC. Its protein is CASSYSGSSYEQYF.

The chain is built from TRBV29-1 and TRBJ2-3; D gene unclear. This CDR3 is 14 amino acids long. The germline V gene has CDR1 SQVTM and CDR2 ANQGSEA. V lost 4 bases to trimming and J lost 0 bases, with 11 bases between them. CDR3 region: CSVGWLGSTDTQYF. Here the CDR3 DNA reads TGCAGCGTTGGGTGGCTGGGTAGCACAGATACGCAGTATTTT.